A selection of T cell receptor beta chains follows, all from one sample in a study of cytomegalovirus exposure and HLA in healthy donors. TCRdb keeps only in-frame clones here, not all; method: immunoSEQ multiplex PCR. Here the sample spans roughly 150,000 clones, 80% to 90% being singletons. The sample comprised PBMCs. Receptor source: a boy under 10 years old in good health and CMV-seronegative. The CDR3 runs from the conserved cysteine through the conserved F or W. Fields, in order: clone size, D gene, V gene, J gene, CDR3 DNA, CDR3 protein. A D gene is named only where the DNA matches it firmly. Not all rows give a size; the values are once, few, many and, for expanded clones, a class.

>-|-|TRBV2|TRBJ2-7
TGTGCCAGCAGCTACGACAGCTACGAGCAGTACTTC
CASSYDSYEQYF
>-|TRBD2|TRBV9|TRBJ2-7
TGTGCCAGCAGCGGGAGGCCCCGTAGGGGACTAGCGGGATTTAGGGGCTACGAGCAGTACTTC
CASSGRPRRGLAGFRGYEQYF
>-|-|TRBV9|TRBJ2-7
TGTGCCAGCGCCCCTGACCCAGGCCAACCCTACGAGCAGTACTTC
CASAPDPGQPYEQYF
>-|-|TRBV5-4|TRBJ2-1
TGTGCCAGCAGCCGGAGATTAGGGAGCTCCTACAATGAGCAGTTCTTC
CASSRRLGSSYNEQFF
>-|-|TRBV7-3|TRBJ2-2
TGTGCCAGCAGCCCGGTAGGAGGGGCAAACCCATCCGGGGAGCTGTTTTTT
CASSPVGGANPSGELFF
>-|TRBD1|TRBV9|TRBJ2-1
TGTGCCAGCAGCGTACTGCGGGACAGGTCCTACAATGAGCAGTTCTTC
CASSVLRDRSYNEQFF
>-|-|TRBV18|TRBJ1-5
TGTGCCAGCTCACCACCATTAAGGGGTCAGCCCCAGCATTTT
CASSPPLRGQPQHF
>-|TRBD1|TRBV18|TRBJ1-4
TGTGCCAGCTCCTTGAACAGGGGACACGAAAAACTGTTTTTT
CASSLNRGHEKLFF
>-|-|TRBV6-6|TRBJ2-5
TGTGCCAGCAGTTACGCAGGGACTGACGGGGCCCAGTACTTC
CASSYAGTDGAQYF
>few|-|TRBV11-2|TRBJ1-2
TGTGCCAGCAGCTTATCTTCATCCTGGGCCTATGGCTACACCTTC
CASSLSSSWAYGYTF
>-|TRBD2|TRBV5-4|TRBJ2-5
TGTGCCAGCTCCACGCGGGGGGAAGAGACCCAGTACTTC
CASSTRGEETQYF
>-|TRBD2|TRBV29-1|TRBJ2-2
TGCAGCGTTCGGGGACTAGCGGGCAGAGCCGGGGAGCTGTTTTTT
CSVRGLAGRAGELFF
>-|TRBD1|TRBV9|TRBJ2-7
TGTGCCAGCAGCGAGGGGGGGACAGGGCATGAGCAGTACTTC
CASSEGGTGHEQYF
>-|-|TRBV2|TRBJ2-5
TGTGCCAGCAGGCCGCCCGTTCAGGGGCGGGAGACCCAGTACTTC
CASRPPVQGRETQYF
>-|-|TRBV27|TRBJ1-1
TGTGCCAGCAGTGTCCAAGATTCCTCAGACACTGAAGCTTTCTTT
CASSVQDSSDTEAFF
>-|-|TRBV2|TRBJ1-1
TGTGCCAGCAGTCCTTCTTATGAAGCTTTCTTT
CASSPSYEAFF
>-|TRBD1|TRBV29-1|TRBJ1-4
TGCAGCGTTGGGTCCGTACAGGGGGCGGCTAATGAAAAACTGTTTTTT
CSVGSVQGAANEKLFF
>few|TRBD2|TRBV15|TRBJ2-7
TGTGCCACCAGCAGAGAACTCTGGGGGGGGACGAGCTCCTACGAGCAGTACTTC
CATSRELWGGTSSYEQYF
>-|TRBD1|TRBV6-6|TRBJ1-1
TGTGCCAGCAGAAGACAGGGGGCGAGCACTGAAGCTTTCTTT
CASRRQGASTEAFF
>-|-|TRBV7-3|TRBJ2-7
TGTGCCAGCAGCCCGTCGGGTGCCCAGTACTTC
CASSPSGAQYF
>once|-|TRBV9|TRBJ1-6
TGTGCCAGCAGCCCCCCGGGCTCCTATAATTCACCCCTCCACTTT
CASSPPGSYNSPLHF
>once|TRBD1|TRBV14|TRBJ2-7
TGTGCCAGCAGCCAATCAGGCACCGGGACAGGCCGCTACGAGCAGTACTTC
CASSQSGTGTGRYEQYF
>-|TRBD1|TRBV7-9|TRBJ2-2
TGTGCCAGCAGTTGGGACAGCTTAACGAACACCGGGGAGCTGTTTTTT
CASSWDSLTNTGELFF
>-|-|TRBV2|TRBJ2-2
TGTGCCAGCAACGAGGAAGCGGGCTCACCCACCGGGGAGCTGTTTTTT
CASNEEAGSPTGELFF
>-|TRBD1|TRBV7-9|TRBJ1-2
TGTTCCAGCAGCTCTACCGGGACAGGGGGCTTTCGTCTGGATGGCTACACCTTC
CSSSSTGTGGFRLDGYTF
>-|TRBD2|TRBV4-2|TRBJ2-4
TGTGCCAGCAGCCGGGGACTAGCGGGAGATTTTGGCATTCAGTACTTC
CASSRGLAGDFGIQYF
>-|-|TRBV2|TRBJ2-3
TGTGCCAGCAGTTTGAGTGATACGCAGTATTTT
CASSLSDTQYF
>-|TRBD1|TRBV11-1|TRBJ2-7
TGTGCCAGCAGCCCTTGGACAGGGTACGAGCAGTACTTC
CASSPWTGYEQYF
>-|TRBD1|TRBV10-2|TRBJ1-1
TGCGCCAGCAGTGGTGGGACAGGGGGGACTGAAGCTTTCTTT
CASSGGTGGTEAFF
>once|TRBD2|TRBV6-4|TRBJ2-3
TGTGCCAGCAGTGACGTAGCGGGGGGGCTTACAGATACGCAGTATTTT
CASSDVAGGLTDTQYF
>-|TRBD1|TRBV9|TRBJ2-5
TGTGCCAGCAGCTCCCGGACAGGGGGTGAGACCCAGTACTTC
CASSSRTGGETQYF
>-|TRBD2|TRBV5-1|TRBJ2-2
TGCGCCAGCAGCATGACTAGCGGGGGGGCAATCGGGGAGCTGTTTTTT
CASSMTSGGAIGELFF
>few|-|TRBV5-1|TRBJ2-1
TGCGCCAGCAGCTCGGGGACATACTACAATGAGCAGTTCTTC
CASSSGTYYNEQFF
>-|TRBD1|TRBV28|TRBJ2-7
TGTGCCAGCAGGTACGGGACAGGGGGCTACGAGCAGTACTTC
CASRYGTGGYEQYF
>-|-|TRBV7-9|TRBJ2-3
TGTGCCAGCAAAGTCTACGGGGATACGCAGTATTTT
CASKVYGDTQYF
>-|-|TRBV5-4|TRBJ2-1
TGTGCCAGCAGCTCCCAAGCGAGTTATGAGCAGTTCTTC
CASSSQASYEQFF
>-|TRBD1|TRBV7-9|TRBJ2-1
TGTGCCAGCAGCTTAAGTACAGGGGCCGAGGAGCAGTTCTTC
CASSLSTGAEEQFF
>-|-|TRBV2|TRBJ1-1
TGTGCCAGCAGTGGAGGCAGTCAGATGAACACTGAAGCTTTCTTT
CASSGGSQMNTEAFF
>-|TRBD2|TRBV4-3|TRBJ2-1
TGCGCCAGCAGCCAAGATTTCATGATAGCGGGAGCTCCTAATGAGCAGTTCTTC
CASSQDFMIAGAPNEQFF
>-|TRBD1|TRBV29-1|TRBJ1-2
TGCAGCGTTGAATTGACGCCAGGGGGCGACTATGGCTACACCTTC
CSVELTPGGDYGYTF
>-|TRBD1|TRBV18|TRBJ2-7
TGTGCCAGCTCACCATGGGGACAGGTCTACGAGCAGTACTTC
CASSPWGQVYEQYF
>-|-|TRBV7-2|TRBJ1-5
TGTGCCAGCACGAGGAATAGCAATCAGCCCCAGCATTTT
CASTRNSNQPQHF
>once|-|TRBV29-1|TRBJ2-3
TGCAGCGTTGGGGTGGGCAGGGCTTTCGTTCTTACAGATACGCAGTATTTT
CSVGVGRAFVLTDTQYF
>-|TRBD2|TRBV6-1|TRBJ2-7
TGTGCCAGCAGTGAAAGGCTAGCGGGAGCCTACGAGCAGTACTTC
CASSERLAGAYEQYF
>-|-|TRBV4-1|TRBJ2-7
TGCGCCAGCAGCCAAGTACAGGGCGTCGACGAGCAGTACTTC
CASSQVQGVDEQYF
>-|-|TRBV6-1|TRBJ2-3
TGTGCCAGCAGTGGGGGCGGGGCTAACACAGATACGCAGTATTTT
CASSGGGANTDTQYF
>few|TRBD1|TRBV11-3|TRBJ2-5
TGTGCCAGCAGCGTGACAGGGGTACAGACCCAGTACTTC
CASSVTGVQTQYF
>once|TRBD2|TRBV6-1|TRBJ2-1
TGTGCCAGCAGTGAAACCGCTAGCGGGAGGAACTACAATGAGCAGTTCTTC
CASSETASGRNYNEQFF
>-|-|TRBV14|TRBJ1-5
TGTGCCAGCAGCCAAGATGGAGGGGTAGGCAATCAGCCCCAGCATTTT
CASSQDGGVGNQPQHF
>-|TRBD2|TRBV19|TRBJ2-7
TGTGCCAGTAGTATAAACTGGACCGGGAGGGGTAGCGGGAAGCGTTTCGAGCAGTACTTC
CASSINWTGRGSGKRFEQYF